The source of this T cell receptor beta chain is a study of blood T cell repertoires in COVID-19. Whole-study context: COVID-19 samples collected from the United States, Italy and Spain covered acute and convalescent phases. T cells, B-cell-depleted T cells, or PBMCs supplied cDNA or gDNA.

Original analysis: Nucleated cell number was recorded as an estimate derived from reference gene primer amplification. The assay was immunoSEQ multiplex PCR, and TCRdb's table has in-frame clones only and misses some. V and J calls and clone size are given by that table; D and trimming were obtained from the DNA. The data contain 45,000 to 70,000 clones, around 91% of them singletons. This CDR3 has 13 residues. Trimming took 1 base from V and 2 from J, leaving 5 bases between them. Germline assignment: CDR1 SGHTA and CDR2 FQGNSA. This clone was counted a single time. This TCR was recovered from a woman aged 55-70 years with active COVID-19. Material: peripheral blood. The chain carries TRBV7-2 and TRBJ2-5, with no clear D. CDR3 loop: CASSLGPQETQYF. The CDR3 DNA reads TGTGCCAGCAGCTTAGGTCCACAAGAGACCCAGTACTTC. The full variable domain, its missing parts supplied by reference TRBV7-2 and TRBJ2-5, is GAGVSQSPSNKVTEKGKDVELRCDPISGHTALYWYRQSLGQGLEFLIYFQGNSAPDKSGLPSDRFSAERTGGSVSTLTIQRTQQEDSAVYLCASSLGPQETQYFGPGTRLLVL.